What follows is one T cell receptor beta chain and its context. Its antigen is unidentified. The sample originates from a study of OX40 agonist ivuxolimab in advanced cancers. In germline, CDR1 is SGHTA, CDR2 FQGNSA. The CDR3 runs 13 residues. V dropped 4 bases and J dropped 8 bases, with 12 bases sitting between them. Using immunoSEQ multiplex PCR, the repertoire was profiled, and TCRdb retains in-frame clones only, with some absent. The sample holds tens of thousands of clones; approximately 94% are singletons and the top ten take around 16%. General study results and limits: Normalized expansion of T-cell clones was also low for some nonresponders. Dose levels from 0.1 to 3.0 mg/kg saw CD4+ and CD8+ blood T cells expand clonally by week 6. Compared with CD4+, CD8+ T cells on average had more expanded clones.

The receptor comes from an adult with an advanced solid tumor such as melanoma, head and neck, liver or kidney cancer. This specimen consisted of CD4+ or CD8+ T cells sorted from blood, obtained in a trial of the OX40 agonist ivuxolimab. The gene calls are TRBV7-2 and TRBJ2-1; either TRBD1 or TRBD2 may fit D (5 bases each). CDR3 residues: CASSSGPADEQFF. CDR3 coding DNA: TGTGCCAGCAGCTCGGGACCAGCGGATGAGCAGTTCTTC.